This T cell receptor (beta chain) appears in the sequencing data of a study of shared clonotypes between healthy human individuals. V lost 1 base, J lost 2 bases, and 13 bases stayed unmatched. The CDR3 is 19 amino acids. Germline loops: CDR1 SGHTA, CDR2 FQGNSA. Libraries were prepared by immunoSEQ multiplex PCR; TCRdb keeps only in-frame clonotypes and omits some of them. The repertoire holds 300,000 or so clones, with about 74% as singletons. The source is a man in his thirties or forties in good health. The specimen sequenced was memory CD4+ T cells sorted from blood. Subset noted: CD45RA-negative fraction. The J gene is TRBJ1-5, the V gene TRBV7-2; TRBD1 agrees at 8 bases. The CDR3 bases are TGTGCCAGCAGCTTAGGAGGGCAGGGGGCTTGGGATGGCAATCAGCCCCAGCATTTT. It is translated as CASSLGGQGAWDGNQPQHF.